This TCR beta chain was profiled in a study of shared clonotypes between healthy human individuals. Study-wide background: CD4 naive and CD4 memory each took three plates per donor, while CD8 naive took two and CD8 memory one. Study observations and caveats: Clonotypes which were not shared had lower generation probabilities than clonotypes that all four donors shared.

CDR3 length: 18 amino acids. CDR1 ENHRY and CDR2 SYGVKD come from the germline V gene. V trimming: 2 bases; J trimming: 2 bases; junction bases outside the gene matches: 11. Terminally differentiated effector memory CD45RA+ cells were excluded by CCR7 positive selection of CD45RO-negative cells. Every immunoSEQ plate was one replicate of a subset's evenly spread DNA. Sequenced by immunoSEQ multiplex PCR; TCRdb stores in-frame clones only, minus some. The sample includes about 2.2 million clones, 85% to 95% seen only once; the top ten take more than 1.5%. This clone was observed a single time. Its antigen is currently unknown.

Sequencing input: naive CD8+ T cells from PBMCs. The chain links TRBV10-3 to TRBJ1-2, with 10 nucleotides matching TRBD1. This TCR was recovered from a man aged 18-30 years in good health. Some clones in this sample may be carry-over from other donors' samples. CDR3 region: CAISEAGTGVIVNYGYTF. The CDR3 DNA reads as TGTGCCATCAGTGAGGCCGGGACAGGGGTTATTGTAAACTATGGCTACACCTTC.